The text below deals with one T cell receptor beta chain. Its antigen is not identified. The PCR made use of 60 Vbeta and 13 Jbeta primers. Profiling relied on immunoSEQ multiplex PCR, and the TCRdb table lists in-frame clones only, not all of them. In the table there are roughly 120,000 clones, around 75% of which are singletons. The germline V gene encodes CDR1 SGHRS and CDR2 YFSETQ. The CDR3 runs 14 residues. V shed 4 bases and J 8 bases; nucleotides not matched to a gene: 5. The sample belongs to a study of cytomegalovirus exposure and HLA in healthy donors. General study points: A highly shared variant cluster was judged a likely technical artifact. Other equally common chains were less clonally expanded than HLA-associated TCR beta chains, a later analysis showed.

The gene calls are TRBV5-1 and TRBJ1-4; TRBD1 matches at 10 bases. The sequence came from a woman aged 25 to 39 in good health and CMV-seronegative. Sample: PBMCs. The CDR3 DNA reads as TGCGCCAGCAGCGGGACAGGGGCTCCCGAAAAACTGTTTTTT. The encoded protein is CASSGTGAPEKLFF.